Listed below are T cell receptor beta chains from one sample, sequenced in a study of T-cell memory formation after mild COVID-19. One entry per CDR3 protein, called by TCRdb with MiXCR from the 5' RACE reads. The repertoire holds just over 300,000 distinct CDR3 sequences, roughly a fifth seen once, with under 25% in the top ten. The sequencing sample was made of PBMCs or a T cell subset sorted from them (not recorded which). The receptor set was obtained from a man in his late teens or twenties who had mild COVID-19 (a few samples of this study predate the infection). Cell type and time point are not known. The CDR3 runs from the conserved cysteine through the conserved F or W. The D gene is left open where the match is weak. For some rows the clone size is stated as once, few or many, or as a class when expanded; others skip it.

J | size | D | V | CDR3 | DNA
TRBJ1-2 | few | . | TRBV10-2 | CASSYGPGYGYTF | TGCGCCAGCAGCTACGGGCCGGGCTATGGCTACACCTTC
TRBJ2-3 | . | . | TRBV6-2/TRBV6-3 | CASSLVGLDTQYF | TGTGCCAGCAGTTTGGTCGGTCTTGATACGCAGTATTTT
TRBJ2-1 | . | . | TRBV4-1 | CASSHSGAGLYNEQFF | TGCGCCAGCAGCCACTCTGGGGCAGGGCTCTACAATGAGCAGTTCTTC
TRBJ2-5 | . | . | TRBV7-3 | CASSRSYEETQYF | TGTGCCAGCAGCCGTAGTTACGAAGAGACCCAGTACTTC
TRBJ1-3 | . | . | TRBV18 | CASSPFDGSSGNTIYF | TGTGCCAGCTCACCCTTCGACGGTTCCTCTGGAAACACCATATATTTT
TRBJ1-4 | many | . | TRBV10-3 | CAIRGTDNEKLFF | TGTGCCATCAGAGGGACGGATAATGAAAAACTGTTTTTT
TRBJ2-5 | few | TRBD1 | TRBV27 | CASSLGTGTLQETQYF | TGTGCCAGCAGTCTAGGGACAGGTACCCTTCAAGAGACCCAGTACTTC
TRBJ2-7 | . | . | TRBV6-2/TRBV6-3 | CASSYSPGAGEQYF | TGTGCCAGCAGTTACTCACCGGGGGCAGGCGAGCAGTACTTC
TRBJ2-7 | few | TRBD1 | TRBV27 | CASSLVTGSTYEQYF | TGTGCCAGCAGTTTGGTGACAGGGTCGACCTACGAGCAGTACTTC
TRBJ1-1 | . | TRBD1 | TRBV5-1 | CASSLAGTENTEAFF | TGCGCCAGCAGCTTGGCCGGGACAGAGAACACTGAAGCTTTCTTT
TRBJ1-2 | few | . | TRBV4-1 | CASSQDDITGDYGYTF | TGCGCCAGCAGCCAGGATGACATTACCGGCGACTATGGCTACACCTTC
TRBJ2-1 | many | . | TRBV5-1 | CASSFAVLAYNEQFF | TGCGCCAGCAGCTTTGCGGTGTTGGCCTACAATGAGCAGTTCTTC
TRBJ1-4 | few | . | TRBV7-9 | CASSLGVAEKLFF | TGTGCCAGCAGCTTAGGTGTCGCTGAAAAACTGTTTTTT
TRBJ1-1 | . | . | TRBV9 | CASTPGGQLNTEAFF | TGTGCCAGCACCCCGGGGGGGCAGTTGAACACTGAAGCTTTCTTT
TRBJ2-3 | few | . | TRBV5-6 | CASSSLRGRTDTQYF | TGTGCCAGCAGTTCCCTCCGGGGCCGCACAGATACGCAGTATTTT
TRBJ1-1 | . | . | TRBV7-2 | CASGQPIELRAGAFF | TGTGCCAGCGGCCAGCCAATAGAACTTCGGGCTGGAGCTTTCTTT
TRBJ2-1 | . | TRBD2 | TRBV4-2 | CASSQERLAGDEQFF | TGTGCCAGCAGCCAAGAACGGCTAGCGGGGGATGAGCAGTTCTTC
TRBJ2-5 | . | . | TRBV7-2 | CASSLGTVETQYF | TGTGCCAGCAGCTTGGGGACGGTCGAGACCCAGTACTTC
TRBJ2-3 | many | . | TRBV12-3/TRBV12-4 | CASTSSQDTQYF | TGTGCCAGCACCTCTTCTCAAGATACGCAGTATTTT
TRBJ2-7 | . | . | TRBV10-3 | CAISDSVGRPYEQYF | TGTGCCATCAGTGATTCGGTAGGGAGACCCTACGAGCAGTACTTC
TRBJ1-1 | many | . | TRBV4-1 | CASSLLWNTEAFF | TGCGCCAGCAGCCTCCTCTGGAACACTGAAGCTTTCTTT
TRBJ2-1 | few | . | TRBV7-9 | CASSSPIDEQFF | TGTGCCAGCAGCTCCCCGATCGATGAGCAGTTCTTC
TRBJ1-2 | . | . | TRBV7-2 | CASSFQGLNYGYTF | TGTGCCAGCAGCTTTCAGGGCCTCAACTATGGCTACACCTTC
TRBJ2-1 | few | . | TRBV29-1 | CSVGGVSYNEQFF | TGCAGCGTTGGGGGGGTCTCCTACAATGAGCAGTTCTTC
TRBJ1-5 | . | TRBD1 | TRBV6-5 | CASRPQGAYSNQPQHF | TGTGCCAGCAGGCCACAGGGGGCCTATAGCAATCAGCCCCAGCATTTT
TRBJ1-1 | many | . | TRBV7-2 | CASSLVSGNTEAFF | TGTGCCAGCAGCTTAGTGTCCGGTAACACTGAAGCTTTCTTT
TRBJ1-6 | few | . | TRBV7-2 | CASSSEGGLGSPLHF | TGTGCCAGCAGCTCCGAGGGGGGATTAGGTTCACCCCTCCACTTT
TRBJ1-5 | . | . | TRBV4-2 | CASSQAASEPQHF | TGTGCCAGCAGCCAAGCCGCCTCTGAGCCCCAGCATTTT
TRBJ1-6 | many | . | TRBV5-1 | CASSPGESSPLHF | TGCGCCAGCAGTCCAGGGGAGAGTTCACCCCTCCACTTT
TRBJ2-5 | many | . | TRBV7-9 | CASSLNGGYRETQYF | TGTGCCAGCAGCTTGAATGGCGGTTACAGGGAGACCCAGTACTTC
TRBJ1-1 | once | . | TRBV12-3/TRBV12-4 | CASSLTAPGAEAFF | TGTGCCAGCAGTCTAACAGCCCCGGGGGCTGAAGCTTTCTTT
TRBJ2-1 | once | TRBD2 | TRBV19 | CASSAGLASYNEQFF | TGTGCCAGTAGTGCGGGACTAGCCTCCTACAATGAGCAGTTCTTC
TRBJ2-2 | . | . | TRBV7-9 | CASLHGGLDTGELFF | TGTGCCAGCCTCCATGGGGGCTTGGACACCGGGGAGCTGTTTTTT
TRBJ2-3 | few | TRBD2 | TRBV4-1 | CASSLGTSGGAAVDTQYF | TGCGCCAGCAGCCTCGGGACTAGCGGGGGGGCCGCGGTAGATACGCAGTATTTT
TRBJ2-3 | . | TRBD2 | TRBV19 | CASTSGLAGEDTQYF | TGTGCCAGTACCTCTGGTCTAGCGGGGGAGGATACGCAGTATTTT
TRBJ1-3 | few | . | TRBV2 | CASKLDLLSGNTIYF | TGTGCCAGCAAGCTCGACCTGTTGTCTGGAAACACCATATATTTT
TRBJ1-2 | . | TRBD1 | TRBV12-3/TRBV12-4 | CASSLEGGGYTF | TGTGCCAGCAGTTTAGAAGGGGGCGGCTACACCTTC
TRBJ2-1 | . | TRBD2 | TRBV20-1 | CSVTSGDYYNEQFF | TGCAGTGTCACGAGTGGGGACTACTACAATGAGCAGTTCTTC
TRBJ2-2 | many | TRBD1 | TRBV7-7 | CASSPGTGIGELFF | TGTGCCAGCAGCCCCGGGACAGGGATCGGGGAGCTGTTTTTT
TRBJ2-1 | . | . | TRBV20-1 | CSAGSYNEQFF | TGCAGTGCTGGCTCTTATAATGAGCAGTTCTTC
TRBJ1-5 | many | . | TRBV2 | CASSPNSQGLGHF | TGTGCCAGCAGCCCGAATTCTCAGGGGTTGGGGCATTTT
TRBJ2-3 | . | . | TRBV1 | CTSSHEEGPTDTQYF | TGCACCAGCAGCCATGAAGAAGGTCCCACAGATACGCAGTATTTT
TRBJ2-7 | few | . | TRBV20-1 | CSAWRGDSYEQYF | TGCAGTGCATGGAGGGGGGACTCCTACGAGCAGTACTTC
TRBJ2-2 | . | . | TRBV11-2 | CASTASVTVTGELFF | TGTGCCAGCACCGCCTCGGTGACAGTGACCGGGGAGCTGTTTTTT
TRBJ2-5 | few | TRBD1 | TRBV6-5 | CASSYDRGETQYF | TGTGCCAGCAGTTACGACAGGGGCGAGACCCAGTACTTC
TRBJ2-5 | . | . | TRBV7-6 | CASSLAHPGAYQETQYF | TGTGCCAGCAGCTTAGCGCATCCGGGGGCGTACCAAGAGACCCAGTACTTC
TRBJ2-3 | few | . | TRBV4-1 | CASSQDSSFRGKGQYF | TGCGCCAGCAGCCAAGATTCTAGTTTCCGGGGAAAGGGGCAGTATTTT
TRBJ1-1 | . | . | TRBV7-3 | CASSLFQNTEAFF | TGTGCCAGCAGCTTGTTCCAGAACACTGAAGCTTTCTTT
TRBJ2-1 | . | TRBD2 | TRBV12-3/TRBV12-4 | CASGEAGGLNNEQFF | TGTGCCAGCGGTGAAGCGGGGGGCCTGAACAATGAGCAGTTCTTC
TRBJ2-1 | . | TRBD2 | TRBV9 | CASSVESSAGGGNEQFF | TGTGCCAGCAGCGTAGAGTCTTCGGCGGGGGGAGGAAATGAGCAGTTCTTC
TRBJ2-3 | few | . | TRBV29-1 | CSVAPDTQYF | TGCAGCGTTGCTCCAGATACGCAGTATTTT
TRBJ2-1 | . | TRBD2 | TRBV6-1 | CASRPSGGARQFF | TGTGCCAGCCGCCCGAGCGGGGGGGCTCGCCAGTTCTTC